This T cell receptor (beta chain) was identified in a study of chemoradiotherapy in HPV16-positive cancers. Study-wide context: Candidate HPV-specific T-cell clones and common TCR motifs came from functional assays in a couple of HPV16-positive patients.

Remarks on this clone: Its antigen is unknown.

Over chemoradiotherapy, repertoires were sampled more than once. Data came from immunoSEQ multiplex PCR; TCRdb stores just in-frame clones and leaves some out. The table shows 20,000 to 25,000 clones, with around 73% occurring only once. Study outcomes and limitations: HPV-responsive T-cell expansion during chemoradiotherapy was linked to improved recurrence-free survival in HPV16-positive patients. Candidate HPV-specific clones and E7-related TCR motifs grew in tumor during treatment.

Sampling was performed from a patient who underwent chemoradiotherapy. The clonotype comes from a human donor with HPV-associated anogenital cancer.

DNA for the CDR3: TGTGCCAGCAGCTCCGGGACAGTAACCTCGTCCTACAATGAGCAGTTCTTC. Its translation is CASSSGTVTSSYNEQFF. The chain combines TRBV5-8 with TRBJ2-1; TRBD1 matches 7 bases. Trimming at V came to 3 bases and at J to 1 base, leaving 10 bases not matched to a gene. Germline assignment: CDR1 SGHTS and CDR2 YDEGEE. This CDR3 has 17 amino acids.